Below, 16 T cell receptor beta chains from the same sample are listed, as sequenced in a study of cytomegalovirus exposure and HLA in healthy donors. Primers: 60 Vbeta forward and 13 Jbeta reverse. Produced via immunoSEQ multiplex PCR; TCRdb's table is partial and in-frame only. The sample lists around 30,000 clones, 35% to 55% occurring once. The sample consisted of PBMCs. The receptors shown here come from a woman between 50 and 59 years old in good health and CMV-seronegative.

The J gene is TRBJ1-2, the V gene TRBV6-5; 10 nucleotides align to TRBD1. The CDR3 runs to 15 residues. Germline V gene sequence: CDR1 MNHEY, CDR2 SVGAGI. The V and J ends lost 7 bases and 2 bases, in that order; junction bases with no gene match: 7. The CDR3 loop is CASIQDRGSNYGYTF. The DNA of the CDR3 is TGTGCCAGCATCCAGGACAGGGGGTCCAACTATGGCTACACCTTC.

This clone occurred a few times. The chain couples TRBV5-1 to TRBJ2-5, with D possibly being TRBD2 (5 bases). CDR3 length: 14 amino acids. The germline V gene encodes CDR1 SGHRS and CDR2 YFSETQ. Trimming stripped 2 bases from V and 1 base from J, with 9 bases between. CDR3 residues: CASSFGNTQETQYF. The CDR3 nucleotides are TGCGCCAGCAGCTTCGGGAACACCCAAGAGACCCAGTACTTC.

The chain combines TRBV30 with TRBJ1-2; 7 positions agree with TRBD1. Per the germline V gene, CDR1 is GTSNPN and CDR2 is SVGIG (reference sequence). This CDR3 is built from 14 residues. The trim removed 2 bases at V and 3 bases at J, leaving 6 bases unmatched. The CDR3 here is CAWSRGRSDYGYTF. The CDR3 bases are TGTGCCTGGAGTAGGGGGCGGTCGGACTATGGCTACACCTTC.

This clone has only a few counts. V usage is TRBV27 and J usage is TRBJ1-4; 8 bases line up with TRBD1. The CDR3 spans 16 residues. The trim removed 0 bases at V and 4 bases at J, leaving 4 bases unmatched. Germline V gene lookup returns CDR1 MNHEY and CDR2 SMNVEV (reference sequence). In DNA form, the CDR3 reads TGTGCCAGCAGTTTATCGTGGACAGGGCATAATGAAAAACTGTTTTTT. Translating it yields CASSLSWTGHNEKLFF.

The J gene is TRBJ2-7, the V gene TRBV4-2; D possibly corresponds to TRBD2 (7 bases). The CDR3 totals 14 residues. Germline loops: CDR1 LGHNA, CDR2 YNFKEQ. V was trimmed by 11 bases and J by 0 bases, leaving 17 bases between them. DNA of the CDR3: TGTGCCCCGAGGGGGGGGGCCTTCTCCTACGAGCAGTACTTC. It translates to CAPRGGAFSYEQYF.

The rearrangement uses TRBV10-2 and TRBJ2-7; tentative D call: TRBD2 (5 bases). The V gene's germline CDR1 is WSHSY and CDR2 SAAADI. V was clipped by 8 bases and J by 4 bases, with 15 bases between them. The CDR3 spans 13 residues. The CDR3: CASRAGRTYEQYF. The CDR3 nucleotides read TGCGCCAGCCGGGCGGGCAGGACTTACGAGCAGTACTTC.

This rearrangement joins TRBV4-1 to TRBJ1-1; D is unclear. Germline V gives CDR1 MGHRA, CDR2 YSYEKL. The length of the CDR3 is 16 residues. V was pared by 2 bases and J by 1 base, with 14 bases between. This CDR3 reads CASSQLGLLGNTEAFF. CDR3 nucleotides: TGCGCCAGCAGCCAACTGGGCCTCCTGGGGAACACTGAAGCTTTCTTT.

The chain combines TRBV5-1 with TRBJ2-3, with 11 positions matching TRBD2. This CDR3 comprises 19 residues. Germline V gene data show CDR1 as SGHRS and CDR2 as YFSETQ. V lost 0 bases and J lost 2; bases outside the gene matches: 11. This chain's CDR3 is CASSLAGGTSGLYTDTQYF. CDR3 nucleotide sequence: TGCGCCAGCAGCTTGGCGGGTGGGACTAGCGGACTCTACACAGATACGCAGTATTTT.

This chain uses TRBV28 with TRBJ2-7, with 10 bases identical to TRBD1. V lost 2 bases, J lost 11 bases, and 15 bases stayed unmatched. Looked up from germline, CDR1 is MDHEN and CDR2 is SYDVKM. This CDR3 spans 16 amino acids. In nucleotides, the CDR3 is TGTGCCAGCAGTTTAGGAGAGACAGGGGGCGTATCGAGCAAGTACTTC. Encoded protein: CASSLGETGGVSSKYF.

V gene TRBV14 combines with J gene TRBJ2-5; a weak D match, TRBD2 (5 bases). The germline gives CDR1 SGHDN, CDR2 FVKESK. The CDR3 consists of 13 residues. In DNA, the CDR3 is TGTGAGGAGGTAAGAGGGTCCCAAGAGACCCAGTACTTC. Its translation: CEEVRGSQETQYF.

This chain connects TRBV19 to TRBJ2-6; possible D gene TRBD2, 5 bases. This CDR3 has 15 amino acids. Germline loops: CDR1 LNHDA, CDR2 SQIVND (reference sequence). Deletions cut 8 bases from V and 0 bases from J, with 11 bases between. CDR3 DNA sequence: TGTGCCAGTCGGGGAGTCGCCTCTGGGGCCAACGTCCTGACTTTC. It yields the protein CASRGVASGANVLTF.

The rearrangement uses TRBV29-1 and TRBJ2-5, with 10 bases identical to TRBD2. The CDR3 runs 14 residues. Germline V gene sequence: CDR1 SQVTM, CDR2 ANQGSEA. The J segment lost 4 bases and the V segment lost 4 bases, leaving 6 bases of the junction unmatched. CDR3 sequence reads: CSVVPWTSGETQYF. The CDR3 nucleotides are TGCAGCGTTGTCCCTTGGACTAGCGGAGAGACCCAGTACTTC.

This clone turned up a few times. V is TRBV6-1 and J is TRBJ1-5; TRBD1 aligns across 9 bases. V shed 6 bases, J shed 5 bases, and the junction held 8 bases outside the gene matches. The CDR3 has 15 amino acids. Germline values: CDR1 MNHNS, CDR2 SASEGT. CDR3 in amino acids: CASRDRGSMDQPQHF. The CDR3 bases are TGTGCCAGCAGAGACAGGGGGTCTATGGATCAGCCCCAGCATTTT.

This clone showed up just a few times. The gene calls are TRBV6-1 and TRBJ2-3; 9 bases fit TRBD2. The CDR3 runs to 13 residues. After removal of 11 bases from V and 1 base from J, the junction contained 4 bases not matched to a gene. Germline assignment: CDR1 MNHNS and CDR2 SASEGT. The CDR3 DNA reads as TGTGCCCTAGGCGGGGGGGGCACAGATACGCAGTATTTT. Translating gives CALGGGGTDTQYF.

The CDR3 reads CASSPSQGAQMETQYF. The CDR3 bases are TGTGCCAGCAGTCCTTCCCAGGGGGCGCAAATGGAGACCCAGTACTTC. The J gene is TRBJ2-5, the V gene TRBV27, with TRBD1 matching 8 bases. Trimming removed 5 bases from V and 5 bases from J; junction bases left unmatched: 13. Germline CDR1 is MNHEY and CDR2 is SMNVEV (reference sequence). The CDR3 is made up of 16 amino acids.

The rearrangement links TRBV5-4 to TRBJ2-1, with 8 bases identical to TRBD2. The length of the CDR3 is 14 residues. Looked up from germline, CDR1 is SGHNT and CDR2 is YYREEE (reference sequence). Germline trimming cut 5 bases from V and 8 bases from J; bases unmatched to any gene: 9. In DNA, the CDR3 is TGTGCCAGCAGATCGGGGGGGGCTGGGGATGAGCAGTTCTTC. Encoded protein: CASRSGGAGDEQFF.